The 15 T cell receptor beta chains below all came from one sample that was sequenced in a study of response to subunit inactivated influenza vaccine. TCRdb itself ran the RT-PCR reads through MiXCR, one entry per CDR3 protein. The sample records about 240,000 distinct CDR3 sequences, 12% being singletons. The sample here was non-naive T cells sorted from PBMCs, taken 14 to 15 days before vaccination. Receptors were obtained from a man aged 50-60 years who received an inactivated influenza vaccine.

This clonotype was recorded a few times. The chain uses TRBV12-3 or TRBV12-4 and TRBJ1-4, with D possibly TRBD1 on 6 matching bases. The germline V and J ends were trimmed by 8 bases and 3 bases, with 10 bases remaining between them. The CDR3 loop spans 13 amino acids. DNA for the CDR3: TGTGCCAGCCGGGGGCAGGCTAATGAAAAACTGTTTTTT. Its translation is CASRGQANEKLFF.

This clonotype turned up a few times. The gene calls are TRBV15 and TRBJ2-5; TRBD1 matches 7 bases. J lost 1 base, V lost 9 bases, and 5 bases had no gene match. The length of the CDR3 is 13 residues. Germline V gene lookup returns CDR1 LNHNV and CDR2 YYDKDF (reference sequence). The CDR3 nucleotides are TGTGCCACTAGGAAGGGGGCCCAAGAGACCCAGTACTTC. It encodes CATRKGAQETQYF. The variable domain in full, with the rest retrieved from reference TRBV15 and TRBJ2-5, is DAMVIQNPRYQVTQFGKPVTLSCSQTLNHNVMYWYQQKSSQAPKLLFHYYDKDFNNEADTPDNFQSRRPNTSFCFLDIRSPGLGDTAMYLCATRKGAQETQYFGPGTRLLVL.

This chain links TRBV6-2 or TRBV6-3 with TRBJ2-5; D might be TRBD1 (7 bases). The CDR3 sequence is 16 residues long. V was trimmed by 5 bases and J by 0 bases, leaving 16 bases between them. CDR1 and CDR2 (germline): MNHEY, SVGEGT. CDR3 amino acids: CASSTIRGDHQETQYF. The CDR3 nucleotides are TGTGCCAGCAGTACTATCAGGGGGGACCACCAAGAGACCCAGTACTTC.

This chain links TRBV6-1 with TRBJ1-2; 9 bases are a match to TRBD1. Germline trimming cut 5 bases from V and 6 bases from J; bases unmatched to any gene: 4. The CDR3 has 13 amino acids. Germline CDR1 reads MNHNS; CDR2 reads SASEGT. The CDR3 loop reads CASSPGTGNGYTF. The CDR3 coding sequence is TGTGCCAGCAGTCCCGGGACAGGGAATGGCTACACCTTC.

V usage is TRBV28 and J usage is TRBJ2-6, with D possibly matching TRBD2 (6 bases). The ends were cut back, 6 bases at V and 0 bases at J, with 6 bases in the middle. Germline values: CDR1 MDHEN, CDR2 SYDVKM. The CDR3 consists of 14 residues. The CDR3 DNA reads as TGTGCCAGCAGGCGGGGCTCTGGGGCCAACGTCCTGACTTTC. Translated: CASRRGSGANVLTF. The whole variable domain, remainder taken from reference TRBV28 and TRBJ2-6, is DVKVTQSSRYLVKRTGEKVFLECVQDMDHENMFWYRQDPGLGLRLIYFSYDVKMKEKGDIPEGYSVSREKKERFSLILESASTNQTSMYLCASRRGSGANVLTFGAGSRLTVL.

The CDR3: CASSPLVGGYEQYF. The CDR3 bases are TGTGCCAGCAGCCCCCTAGTCGGAGGCTACGAGCAGTACTTC. The chain employs TRBV11-1 and TRBJ2-7; a weak D match, TRBD2 (5 bases). CDR1 is SGHAT and CDR2 is FQDESV in the germline V gene (reference sequence). Trimming removed 5 bases at V and 3 bases at J, with 14 bases between. The CDR3 has 14 amino acids.

This clonotype has a handful of counts. The V and J genes are TRBV20-1 and TRBJ2-7, with 8 bases that match TRBD1. Unmatched junction bases numbered 5, after V lost 5 bases and J lost 5 bases. The CDR3 length is 12 residues. CDR1 DFQATT and CDR2 SNEGSKA come from the germline V gene (reference sequence). The chain's CDR3 is CSAGQGKNEQYF. CDR3 nucleotides: TGCAGTGCTGGACAGGGAAAGAACGAGCAGTACTTC.

This chain joins TRBV7-2 and TRBJ2-7, with D tentatively TRBD2 (6 bases). V lost 2 bases and J 7 bases, leaving 21 bases between the germline ends. CDR3 length equals 16 residues. The V gene's germline CDR1 is SGHTA and CDR2 FQGNSA. CDR3 DNA sequence: TGTGCCAGCAGCTTAAATACGGAGCGGGCCCCTAGGGAGCAGTACTTC. As protein: CASSLNTERAPREQYF.

V is TRBV4-1 and J is TRBJ2-7; a possible D gene is TRBD2 (6 bases). Per the germline V gene, CDR1 is MGHRA and CDR2 is YSYEKL. The CDR3 is 14 residues long. Trimming shortened V by 1 base and J by 8 bases, and 15 bases separated the two germline ends. This chain's CDR3 is CASSQGGTADKQYF. Here the CDR3 DNA reads TGCGCCAGCAGCCAAGGCGGGACTGCAGATAAGCAGTACTTC.

The V call is TRBV25-1, the J call TRBJ1-2; possibly TRBD1 for D (5 bases). CDR1 MGHDK and CDR2 SYGVNS come from the germline V gene. This CDR3 contains 11 residues. Trimming shortened V by 6 bases and J by 6 bases, and 8 bases separated the two germline ends. In DNA, the CDR3 is TGTGCCAGCAGCCAGGGTGATGGCTACACCTTC. Amino acids: CASSQGDGYTF.

This clonotype was seen once. One end of the junction varies from germline; a read error may be responsible. This chain joins TRBV20-1 and TRBJ1-1; TRBD1 aligns across 9 bases. The CDR3 contains 11 residues. Germline V gene lookup returns CDR1 DFQATT and CDR2 SNEGSKA (reference sequence). The CDR3 coding sequence is TGCCGTGCTCGACAGGGGGCTGAAGCTTTCTTT. It encodes CRARQGAEAFF.

Of note for this clonotype: A much bigger clone sits one base away, suggesting this may be a read error. The chain recombines TRBV2 with TRBJ1-1; D unresolved. The germline gives CDR1 SNHLY, CDR2 FYNNEI. CDR3 length: 14 residues. The CDR3 nucleotides read TGTGCCAGCAGTGACGGTGTGGTGAAGACTGAAGCTTTCTTT. This encodes CASSDGVVKTEAFF.

This chain joins TRBV20-1 and TRBJ2-1; TRBD2 might be the D (6 bases). The length of the CDR3 is 15 residues. V was pared by 0 bases and J by 0 bases, with 9 bases between. CDR1 and CDR2 from the germline V gene are DFQATT and SNEGSKA (reference sequence). CDR3 residues: CSARDQGGSYNEQFF. The CDR3 DNA follows: TGCAGTGCTAGAGATCAGGGAGGCTCCTACAATGAGCAGTTCTTC.

V and J are TRBV9 and TRBJ2-3, with 8 bases fitting TRBD1. The CDR3 spans 15 residues. CDR1 SGDLS and CDR2 YYNGEE come from the germline V gene. V dropped 2 bases and J dropped 4; count of bases not matched to a gene: 6. The CDR3 protein is CASSVGQGWADTQYF. CDR3 DNA sequence: TGTGCCAGCAGCGTTGGACAGGGTTGGGCAGATACGCAGTATTTT.

This chain joins TRBV5-1 and TRBJ2-6; D unclear. The CDR3 is made up of 14 amino acids. Trimming removed 4 bases at V and 2 bases at J, with 7 bases between. Germline V CDR1 and CDR2: SGHRS, YFSETQ. CDR3 sequence (DNA): TGCGCCAGCAGCACTACGGCTGGGGCCAACGTCCTGACTTTC. Translated, it gives CASSTTAGANVLTF.